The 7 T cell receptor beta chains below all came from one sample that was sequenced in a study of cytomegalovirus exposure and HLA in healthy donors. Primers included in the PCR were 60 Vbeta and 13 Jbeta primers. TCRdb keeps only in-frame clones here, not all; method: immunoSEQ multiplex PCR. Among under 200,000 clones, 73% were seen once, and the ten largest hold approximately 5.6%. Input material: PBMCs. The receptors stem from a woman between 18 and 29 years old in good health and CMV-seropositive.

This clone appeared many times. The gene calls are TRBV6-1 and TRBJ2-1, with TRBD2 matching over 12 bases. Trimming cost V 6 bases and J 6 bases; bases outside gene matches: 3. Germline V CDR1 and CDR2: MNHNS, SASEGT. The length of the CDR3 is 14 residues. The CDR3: CASSLAGGPNEQFF. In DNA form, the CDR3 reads TGTGCCAGCAGCCTAGCGGGGGGGCCCAATGAGCAGTTCTTC.

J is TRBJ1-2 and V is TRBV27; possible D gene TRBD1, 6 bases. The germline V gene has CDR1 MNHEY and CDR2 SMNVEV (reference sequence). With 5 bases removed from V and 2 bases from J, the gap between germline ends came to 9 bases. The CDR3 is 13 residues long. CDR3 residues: CASSSTGNYGYTF. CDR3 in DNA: TGTGCCAGCAGTAGCACAGGGAACTATGGCTACACCTTC.

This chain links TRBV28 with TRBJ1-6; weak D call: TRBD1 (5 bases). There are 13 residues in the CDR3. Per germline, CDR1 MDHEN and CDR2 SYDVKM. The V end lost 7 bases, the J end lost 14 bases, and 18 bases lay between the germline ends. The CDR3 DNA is TGTGCCAGCAAGGTTACGGGGGACCCAGCCCTCCACTTT. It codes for CASKVTGDPALHF.

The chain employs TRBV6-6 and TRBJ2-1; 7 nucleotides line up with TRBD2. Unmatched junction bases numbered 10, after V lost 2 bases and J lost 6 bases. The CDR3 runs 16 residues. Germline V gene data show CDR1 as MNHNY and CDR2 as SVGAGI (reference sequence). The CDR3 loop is CASSYPRGAGTNEQFF. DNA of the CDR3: TGTGCCAGCAGTTACCCGCGGGGAGCGGGGACCAATGAGCAGTTCTTC.

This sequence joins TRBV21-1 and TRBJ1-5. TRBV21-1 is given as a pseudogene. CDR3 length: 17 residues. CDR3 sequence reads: CASSKCGRKLSNQPQHF. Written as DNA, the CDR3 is TGTGCCAGCAGCAAATGCGGGAGAAAACTTAGCAATCAGCCCCAGCATTTT.

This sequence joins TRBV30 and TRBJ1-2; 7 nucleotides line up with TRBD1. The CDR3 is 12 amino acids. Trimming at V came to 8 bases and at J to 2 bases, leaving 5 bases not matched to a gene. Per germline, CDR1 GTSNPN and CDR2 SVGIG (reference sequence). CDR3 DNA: TGTGCCGGTTCGGGACAGAACTATGGCTACACCTTC. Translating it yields CAGSGQNYGYTF.

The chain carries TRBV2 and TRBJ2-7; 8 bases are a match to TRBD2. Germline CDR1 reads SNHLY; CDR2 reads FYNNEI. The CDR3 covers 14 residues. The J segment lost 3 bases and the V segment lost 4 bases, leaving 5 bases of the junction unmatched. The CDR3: CASSGLTSGYEQYF. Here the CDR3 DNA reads TGTGCCAGCAGTGGATTAACTAGCGGCTACGAGCAGTACTTC. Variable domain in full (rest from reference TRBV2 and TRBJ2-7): EPEVTQTPSHQVTQMGQEVILRCVPISNHLYFYWYRQILGQKVEFLVSFYNNEISEKSEIFDDQFSVERPDGSNFTLKIRSTKLEDSAMYFCASSGLTSGYEQYFGPGTRLTVT.